This TCR beta chain was sequenced for a study of blood T cell repertoires in COVID-19. Study information: Sources were T cells, B-cell-depleted T cells, or PBMCs; the material itself was cDNA or gDNA.

Method: immunoSEQ multiplex PCR; TCRdb's copy keeps in-frame clones and lacks some. The sample includes 130,000 or so clones, 86% of them seen just once. The CDR3 contains 12 residues. V shed 5 bases and J shed 7 bases, with 8 bases lying between them. The germline V gene encodes CDR1 SEHNR and CDR2 FQNEAQ (reference sequence). The origin of this receptor is a man between 35 and 55 years old with acute or convalescent COVID-19. The chain joins TRBV7-9 to TRBJ1-4; D may be TRBD1 (6 bases). Sequenced sample: peripheral blood. The CDR3 reads CASSVTGEKLFF. In DNA, the CDR3 is TGTGCCAGCAGCGTGACAGGTGAAAAACTGTTTTTT.